This T cell receptor (beta chain) was found in a study of control samples from healthy donors and cancer patients (dated by TCRdb to 2018 to 2020). CDR1 and CDR2 were assigned from the germline V gene (reference sequence) as MNHNY and SVGAGI. The CDR3 sequence holds 13 residues, the cysteine and phenylalanine included. The only DNA kept is the CDR3, 39 bases in frame from the first base. V is shortened by 0 bases, J by 8 bases, and the region joining them spans 10 bases. Library generation was performed with the immunoSEQ multiplex PCR assay. TCRdb re-hosts the immuneACCESS table, in-frame sequences only. Its copies lack some clones; in the studies checked, an unresolved V gene accounts for under half of them, and the cause for the rest is not known. This sample comprises about 150,000 clones, approximately 93% of them detected only once. The ten top clones hold around 6.2% of the sample. On this clone: Its recognized antigen is unknown. Base qualities are missing; no much larger clone stands one base away.

Sequences were obtained from blood. This sequence was found in a man aged 35 to 55 in good health. The sequence joins TRBV6-6 to TRBJ1-2, with the D gene too uncertain to name. The nucleotide sequence is given as TGTGCCAGCAGTTACTCTGTGGAGCAGGGCTACACCTTC. Its product reads: CASSYSVEQGYTF.